This T cell receptor (beta chain) derives from a study of T cell responses to AZD1222 COVID-19 vaccine. The method was immunoSEQ multiplex PCR; TCRdb's version includes in-frame clones alone and lacks a portion of them. Of approximately 85,000 clones listed, roughly 85% are singletons. The ends were cut back, 1 base at V and 0 bases at J, with 9 bases in the middle. Germline CDR1 SGHNT, CDR2 YENEEA. The CDR3 runs to 15 residues. The specimen comprised peripheral blood, sampled on day 0 of AZD1222 vaccination. This sequence was found in an adult in good health. The rearrangement joins TRBV11-3 to TRBJ1-2; no clear D gene. In nucleotides, the CDR3 is TGTGCCAGCAGCTTAGGCACAGCTACTAACTATGGCTACACCTTC. Its translation is CASSLGTATNYGYTF.